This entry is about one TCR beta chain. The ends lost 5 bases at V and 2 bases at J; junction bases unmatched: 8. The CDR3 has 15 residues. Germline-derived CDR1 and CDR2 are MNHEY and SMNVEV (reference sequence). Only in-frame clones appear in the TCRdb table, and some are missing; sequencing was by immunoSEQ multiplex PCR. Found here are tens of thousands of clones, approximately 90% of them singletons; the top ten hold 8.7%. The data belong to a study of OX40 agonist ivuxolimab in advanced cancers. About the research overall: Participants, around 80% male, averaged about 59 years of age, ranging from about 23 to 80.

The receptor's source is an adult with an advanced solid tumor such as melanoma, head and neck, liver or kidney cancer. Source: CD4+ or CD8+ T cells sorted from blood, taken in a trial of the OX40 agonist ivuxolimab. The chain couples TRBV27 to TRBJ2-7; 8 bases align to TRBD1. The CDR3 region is CASSVRGTGPYEQYF. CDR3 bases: TGTGCCAGCAGTGTTCGCGGGACAGGCCCCTACGAGCAGTACTTC.